There are a few counts of the clone carrying this T cell receptor beta chain. Its target is not known. The CDR3 extends over 14 amino acids. Trimming took 1 base from V and 4 from J, leaving 9 bases between them. CDR1 SGHRS and CDR2 YFSETQ come from the germline V gene. The sorted Tregs were CD4+CD25+CD127-/low cells. Constant-region reverse primers amplified full-length variable regions, followed by semi-nested Nested Universal Primer A PCR. MiXCR, run by TCRdb on the 5' RACE reads, gives a single entry per CDR3 protein. The table includes some 40,000 distinct CDR3 sequences, 22% detected once. Study-level results: Tumor-infiltrating Treg TCR alpha and beta sequences overlapped most with tumor naive CD4+ T cells, then blood naive.

This chain joins TRBV5-1 and TRBJ2-1; D may be TRBD2 (5 bases). The source is a female donor with breast cancer. Material: Tregs sorted from a lymph node. The CDR3 sequence: CASSLRERYNEQFF. The CDR3, as DNA: TGCGCCAGCAGCTTGAGGGAGCGGTACAATGAGCAGTTCTTC.